Listed here are 28 T cell receptor beta chains from one sample, sequenced in a study of cytotoxic CD8 clonotypes in ibrutinib-treated CLL. Using immunoSEQ multiplex PCR, the repertoire was profiled, and TCRdb retains in-frame clones only, with some absent. The data show over 250,000 clones, with roughly three quarters seen just once and about 5.3% held by the top ten. The material sequenced was PBMCs, taken at disease progression, from a patient treated with ibrutinib. The receptors stem from a human donor with chronic lymphocytic leukemia.

The V and J genes are TRBV27 and TRBJ2-1; 9 nucleotides line up with TRBD2. Germline V lookup: CDR1 MNHEY, CDR2 SMNVEV (reference sequence). V was pared by 7 bases and J by 5 bases, with 12 bases of the junction left unmatched. The CDR3 length is 16 residues. This CDR3 is CASTWFRTSDHNEQFF. The CDR3 DNA is TGTGCCAGCACCTGGTTTCGGACTAGCGACCACAATGAGCAGTTCTTC.

The genes are TRBV4-1 and TRBJ2-7; D uncertain. The CDR3 has 16 amino acids. V lost 3 bases, J lost 0 bases, and 15 bases lay in between. Germline V gene sequence: CDR1 MGHRA, CDR2 YSYEKL. CDR3 loop: CASSHLWPTSSYEQYF. The CDR3 coding sequence is TGCGCCAGCAGCCATTTGTGGCCTACAAGCTCCTACGAGCAGTACTTC.

The chain uses TRBV4-1 and TRBJ1-1; D not resolved. Germline CDR1 is MGHRA and CDR2 is YSYEKL. V dropped 4 bases and J dropped 7 bases, with 13 bases sitting between them. This CDR3 has 13 amino acids. The chain's CDR3 is CASSPLVDREAFF. The CDR3 region has the DNA TGCGCCAGCAGCCCCCTAGTTGATCGTGAAGCTTTCTTT.

This clone appeared a few times. The DNA of the CDR3 is TGTGCCAGCAGCTTGTTGGTTGGCCAGCCCCAGCATTTT. Its translation: CASSLLVGQPQHF. This chain uses TRBV7-3 with TRBJ1-5; no firm D call. V was cut by 3 bases and J by 7 bases, with 10 bases left in between. Germline assignment: CDR1 SGHTA and CDR2 FQGTGA. There are 13 residues in the CDR3.

This clone was seen once. DNA for the CDR3: TGCGCCAGCAGCTTGGCACAGGGGGCGCAAGATACGCAGTATTTT. As protein: CASSLAQGAQDTQYF. The gene calls are TRBV5-1 and TRBJ2-3; 9 positions agree with TRBD1. CDR3 length equals 15 residues. J was trimmed by 5 bases and V by 0 bases; bases with no gene match: 4. Germline-derived CDR1 and CDR2 are SGHRS and YFSETQ.

The rearrangement uses TRBV5-1 and TRBJ1-2; D uncertain. Per germline, CDR1 SGHRS and CDR2 YFSETQ. The CDR3 is 12 residues long. V gave up 1 base and J gave up 7 bases, with 8 bases separating them. CDR3 protein: CASSLTDGGYTF. CDR3 nucleotides: TGCGCCAGCAGCTTGACAGATGGTGGCTACACCTTC.

The rearrangement joins TRBV5-5 to TRBJ2-7; tentatively, D is TRBD1 (6 bases). The CDR3 loop spans 17 amino acids. Trimming pared 0 bases from V and 5 bases from J, leaving 21 bases between. Germline V gene sequence: CDR1 SGHKS, CDR2 YYEKEE (reference sequence). The CDR3 DNA reads as TGTGCCAGCAGCTTGGACACACAGGGTTTTTCGGCCCACGAGCAGTACTTC. It yields the protein CASSLDTQGFSAHEQYF.

This chain links TRBV7-3 with TRBJ2-3; D is perhaps TRBD1 or TRBD2 (6 bases each). The CDR3 covers 16 residues. Looked up from germline, CDR1 is SGHTA and CDR2 is FQGTGA. V lost 5 bases to trimming and J lost 2 bases, with 17 bases between them. CDR3 sequence reads: CASSLLGGGATDTQYF. As DNA, the CDR3 is TGTGCCAGCAGCCTTCTCGGGGGCGGGGCCACAGATACGCAGTATTTT. The whole variable domain, remainder taken from reference TRBV7-3 and TRBJ2-3, is GAGVSQTPSNKVTEKGKYVELRCDPISGHTALYWYRQSLGQGPEFLIYFQGTGAADDSGLPNDRFFAVRPEGSVSTLKIQRTERGDSAVYLCASSLLGGGATDTQYFGPGTRLTVL.

V gene TRBV19 combines with J gene TRBJ1-5; possibly TRBD1 for D (6 bases). Trimming pared 3 bases from V and 6 bases from J, leaving 15 bases between. The CDR3 has 15 residues. CDR1 and CDR2 from the germline V gene are LNHDA and SQIVND (reference sequence). DNA for the CDR3: TGTGCCAGTAGTATGGGGAGGGGGTATCGTCAGCCCCAGCATTTT. Amino acids: CASSMGRGYRQPQHF.

The chain recombines TRBV27 with TRBJ1-4; D might be TRBD1 (6 bases). V shed 4 bases and J shed 5 bases, with 14 bases lying between them. The germline V gene encodes CDR1 MNHEY and CDR2 SMNVEV (reference sequence). The CDR3 totals 15 residues. The chain's CDR3 is CASSYIGGPNEKLFF. As DNA, the CDR3 is TGTGCCAGCAGTTACATCGGGGGCCCGAATGAAAAACTGTTTTTT.

V and J are TRBV7-6 and TRBJ2-7, with a weak D call TRBD2 (5 bases). V lost 0 bases and J 3 bases, leaving 12 bases between the germline ends. CDR1 and CDR2 from the germline V gene are SGHVS and FNYEAQ. The CDR3 contains 15 residues. CDR3 region: CASSLAPAEVYEQYF. The DNA of the CDR3 is TGTGCCAGCAGCTTAGCGCCAGCGGAGGTCTACGAGCAGTACTTC.

This clone was found a few times. V gene TRBV15 combines with J gene TRBJ2-1, with 8 bases lining up with TRBD2. The ends lost 3 bases at V and 6 bases at J; junction bases unmatched: 16. Germline CDR1 is LNHNV and CDR2 is YYDKDF (reference sequence). The CDR3 is 18 residues long. The DNA for the CDR3 is TGTGCCACCAGCAGTACACACTGGGGGACTAGTAAACCCAATGAGCAGTTCTTC. It yields the protein CATSSTHWGTSKPNEQFF. Using reference TRBV15 and TRBJ2-1 for the parts outside the CDR3, the full variable domain is DAMVIQNPRYQVTQFGKPVTLSCSQTLNHNVMYWYQQKSSQAPKLLFHYYDKDFNNEADTPDNFQSRRPNTSFCFLDIRSPGLGDTAMYLCATSSTHWGTSKPNEQFFGPGTRLTVL.

This chain connects TRBV11-3 to TRBJ2-5; D possibly corresponds to TRBD2 (5 bases). V gave up 0 bases and J gave up 1 base, with 9 bases separating them. Germline CDR1 SGHNT, CDR2 YENEEA. The CDR3 extends over 15 amino acids. This CDR3 is CASSLEFGLQETQYF. Written as DNA, the CDR3 is TGTGCCAGCAGCTTAGAGTTCGGACTCCAAGAGACCCAGTACTTC.

This clone was observed a few times. V usage is TRBV27 and J usage is TRBJ2-7; a weak D match, TRBD1 (5 bases). V gave up 6 bases and J gave up 3 bases, with 15 bases separating them. The CDR3 totals 14 residues. Germline CDR1 is MNHEY and CDR2 is SMNVEV (reference sequence). CDR3 residues: CASSPQGSNYEQYF. The CDR3 coding sequence is TGTGCCAGCAGCCCTCAGGGCAGTAACTACGAGCAGTACTTC.

Only a few counts were recorded for this clone. The gene calls are TRBV7-9 and TRBJ1-5; unclear D gene. The CDR3 covers 14 residues. V gave up 8 bases and J gave up 1 base, with 12 bases separating them. Germline V CDR1 and CDR2: SEHNR, FQNEAQ (reference sequence). The CDR3: CASAKEGSNQPQHF. The DNA for the CDR3 is TGTGCCAGCGCTAAAGAAGGCAGCAATCAGCCCCAGCATTTT.

The chain employs TRBV5-6 and TRBJ2-3, with D maybe TRBD1 (5 bases). The CDR3 runs to 14 residues. Trimming stripped 5 bases from V and 4 bases from J, with 14 bases between. Germline V gene sequence: CDR1 SGHDT, CDR2 YYEEEE. Written as DNA, the CDR3 is TGTGCCAGCAGTCGCAGGGTCGAGGCAGATACGCAGTATTTT. Protein product: CASSRRVEADTQYF.

This chain uses TRBV27 with TRBJ2-1, with D tentatively TRBD1 (5 bases). Trimming removed 0 bases from V and 7 bases from J, with 7 bases in between. This CDR3 has 13 residues. The germline V gene has CDR1 MNHEY and CDR2 SMNVEV (reference sequence). For the CDR3, the DNA is TGTGCCAGCAGTTTATCGGGGCCAAATGAGCAGTTCTTC. Encoded protein: CASSLSGPNEQFF.

There are a few counts of this clone. The chain has TRBV5-6 and TRBJ2-7; perhaps TRBD1 as D (6 bases). Germline-derived CDR1 and CDR2 are SGHDT and YYEEEE. This CDR3 has 15 amino acids. The V gene lost 0 bases and the J gene lost 1 base, with 11 bases spanning the gap. CDR3 region: CASSLGTALSYEQYF. CDR3 in DNA: TGTGCCAGCAGCTTGGGGACAGCCCTATCCTACGAGCAGTACTTC.

The chain recombines TRBV5-6 with TRBJ2-2; no firm D call. Trimming pared 4 bases from V and 2 bases from J, leaving 6 bases between. The CDR3 has 13 residues. Germline V gene data show CDR1 as SGHDT and CDR2 as YYEEEE. CDR3 bases: TGTGCCAGCAGCCCCCGTAACACCGGGGAGCTGTTTTTT. Amino acids: CASSPRNTGELFF. Full variable domain (remainder filled in from reference TRBV5-6 and TRBJ2-2): DAGVTQSPTHLIKTRGQQVTLRCSPKSGHDTVSWYQQALGQGPQFIFQYYEEEERQRGNFPDRFSGHQFPNYSSELNVNALLLGDSALYLCASSPRNTGELFFGEGSRLTVL.

This chain joins TRBV29-1 and TRBJ2-7; 7 nucleotides align to TRBD2. Germline V gene lookup returns CDR1 SQVTM and CDR2 ANQGSEA. V lost 4 bases and J lost 3; bases outside the gene matches: 6. The CDR3 is made up of 13 amino acids. The CDR3 protein is CSVGAGSVYEQYF. DNA for the CDR3: TGCAGCGTTGGAGCGGGGTCGGTCTACGAGCAGTACTTC.

The chain joins TRBV9 to TRBJ2-7, with D unclear. The V end was cut by 0 bases, the J end by 2 bases, with 9 bases between. Per the germline V gene, CDR1 is SGDLS and CDR2 is YYNGEE. This CDR3 has 14 residues. CDR3 DNA sequence: TGTGCCAGCAGCGTAGAAGGCCAGACCTACGAGCAGTACTTC. Translated: CASSVEGQTYEQYF.

The chain links TRBV5-5 to TRBJ2-7, with TRBD1 as a possible D gene (6 bases). The ends were cut back, 4 bases at V and 2 bases at J, with 16 bases in the middle. The CDR3 is 15 residues long. Looked up from germline, CDR1 is SGHKS and CDR2 is YYEKEE (reference sequence). This CDR3 reads CASSRTGPQPYEQYF. DNA for the CDR3: TGTGCCAGCAGCAGAACAGGGCCCCAGCCCTACGAGCAGTACTTC.

V is TRBV29-1 and J is TRBJ2-7; D possibly corresponds to TRBD1 (5 bases). The length of the CDR3 is 13 residues. Trimming removed 4 bases from V and 3 bases from J, with 13 bases in between. In germline, CDR1 is SQVTM, CDR2 ANQGSEA. The CDR3 nucleotides read TGCAGCGTTGGGTCCGGACACCTCTACGAGCAGTACTTC. It translates to CSVGSGHLYEQYF.

This sequence joins TRBV20-1 and TRBJ2-7; D gene uncertain. The V end was cut by 3 bases, the J end by 5 bases, with 8 bases between. The CDR3 extends over 11 amino acids. CDR1 is DFQATT and CDR2 is SNEGSKA in the germline V gene (reference sequence). The CDR3 region is CSARSLDEQYF. The DNA for the CDR3 is TGCAGTGCTAGGAGCCTGGACGAGCAGTACTTC.

The V call is TRBV4-3, the J call TRBJ1-1; no definite D call. The germline V gene encodes CDR1 LGHNA and CDR2 YSLEER. V was trimmed by 4 bases and J by 0 bases, leaving 12 bases between them. CDR3 length: 15 amino acids. CDR3: CASSLRTGMNTEAFF. The CDR3 DNA follows: TGCGCCAGCAGCCTAAGGACGGGAATGAACACTGAAGCTTTCTTT.

The rearrangement joins TRBV6-5 to TRBJ1-4, with D maybe TRBD1 (5 bases). CDR1 MNHEY and CDR2 SVGAGI come from the germline V gene. The length of the CDR3 is 11 residues. Trimming cost V 3 bases and J 11 bases, with 7 bases left between them. The CDR3 DNA sequence: TGTGCCAGCAGTTATGGGGGGAAACTGTTTTTT. As protein: CASSYGGKLFF.

The chain links TRBV2 to TRBJ2-2; D remains ambiguous. V lost 5 bases and J lost 4, with 8 bases in between. This CDR3 comprises 13 residues. The germline V gene has CDR1 SNHLY and CDR2 FYNNEI. Here the CDR3 reads CASSPFPTGELFF. The CDR3 nucleotides read TGTGCCAGCAGTCCTTTCCCCACCGGGGAGCTGTTTTTT.

The V and J genes are TRBV6-6 and TRBJ1-1, with 7 bases that match TRBD1. The germline gives CDR1 MNHNY, CDR2 SVGAGI (reference sequence). CDR3 size: 15 residues. V lost 0 bases and J lost 4; bases outside the gene matches: 5. The CDR3 nucleotides are TGTGCCAGCAGTTACTCGTCAGGGGGAAGCACTGAAGCTTTCTTT. Its translation: CASSYSSGGSTEAFF.